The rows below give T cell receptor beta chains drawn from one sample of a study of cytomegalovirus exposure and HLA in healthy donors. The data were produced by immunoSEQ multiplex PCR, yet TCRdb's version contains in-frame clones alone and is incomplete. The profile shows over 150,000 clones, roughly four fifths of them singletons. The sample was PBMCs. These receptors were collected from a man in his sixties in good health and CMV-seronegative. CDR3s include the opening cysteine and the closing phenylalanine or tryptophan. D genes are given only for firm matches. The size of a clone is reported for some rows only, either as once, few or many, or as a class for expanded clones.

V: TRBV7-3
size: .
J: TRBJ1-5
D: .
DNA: TGTGCCAGCAGGCCAAGGAGGATCAGGACCCAGCATTTT
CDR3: CASRPRRIRTQHF

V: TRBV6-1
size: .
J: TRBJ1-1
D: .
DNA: TGTGCCAGCAGTTGGGGACTCTTAGGTGAAGCTTTCTTT
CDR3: CASSWGLLGEAFF

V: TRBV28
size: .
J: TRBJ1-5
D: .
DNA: TGTGCCAGCAGTTTATCGGACTTCCCCCAGCATTTT
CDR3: CASSLSDFPQHF

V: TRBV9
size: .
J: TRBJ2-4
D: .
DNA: TGTGCCAGCAGCTTCGGGGGGCTGGGCAACATTCAGTACTTC
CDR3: CASSFGGLGNIQYF

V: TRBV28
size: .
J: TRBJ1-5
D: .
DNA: TGTGCCAGCAGGGACAGATATAGCAATCAGCCCCAGCATTTT
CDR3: CASRDRYSNQPQHF

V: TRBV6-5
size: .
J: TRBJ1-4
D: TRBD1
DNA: TGTGCCAGCAGGGACACAGGGGCAAATGAAAAACTGTTTTTT
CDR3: CASRDTGANEKLFF

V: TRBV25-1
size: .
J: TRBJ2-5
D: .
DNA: TGTGCCAGCAGTTATGGCGGGGCGGAGACCCAGTACTTC
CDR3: CASSYGGAETQYF

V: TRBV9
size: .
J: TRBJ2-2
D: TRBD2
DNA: TGTGCCAGCAGCCCCAGCGGGATGAGTGACACCGGGGAGCTGTTTTTT
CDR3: CASSPSGMSDTGELFF

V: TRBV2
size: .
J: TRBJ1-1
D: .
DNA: TGTGCCAGCAGTGAACCCAGAAAGAACACTGAAGCTTTCTTT
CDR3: CASSEPRKNTEAFF

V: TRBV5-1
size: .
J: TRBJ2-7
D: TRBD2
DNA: TGCGCCAGCAGCTTGGGTGAGGGACTAGCTACGTACGCGCAGTACTTC
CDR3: CASSLGEGLATYAQYF

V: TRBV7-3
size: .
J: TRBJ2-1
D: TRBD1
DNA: TGTGCCAGCAGCTCAGCAGGGGGCAATGAGCAGTTCTTC
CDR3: CASSSAGGNEQFF

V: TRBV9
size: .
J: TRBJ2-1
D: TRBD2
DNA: TGTGCCAGCAGCGCATGGACTAGCGGGGGGGCTCAGCAGTTCTTC
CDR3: CASSAWTSGGAQQFF

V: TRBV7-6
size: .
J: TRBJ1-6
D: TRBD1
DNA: TGTGCCAGCAGCTTGGGGGGCCATACAGGGGTGAATTCACCCCTCCACTTT
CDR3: CASSLGGHTGVNSPLHF

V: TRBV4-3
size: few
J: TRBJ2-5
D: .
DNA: TGCGCCAGCAGCCAAGTCACTCTCCGGGGGGAGACCCAGTACTTC
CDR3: CASSQVTLRGETQYF

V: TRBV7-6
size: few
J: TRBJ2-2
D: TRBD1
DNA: TGTGCCAGCAGCTTGGGACAGGGGGCCGAGGAGCTGTTTTTT
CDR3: CASSLGQGAEELFF

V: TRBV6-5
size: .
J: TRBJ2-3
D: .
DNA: TGTGCCAGCAGCCGACTAGTTTTTAGCACAGATACGCAGTATTTT
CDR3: CASSRLVFSTDTQYF

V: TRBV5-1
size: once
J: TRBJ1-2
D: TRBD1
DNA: TGCGCCAGCAGGACAGGGGGCTATGGCTACACCTTC
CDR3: CASRTGGYGYTF

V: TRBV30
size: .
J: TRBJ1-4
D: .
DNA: TGTGCCTGGAGCTCCGCGCAGGGGCCGGCAACTAATGAAAAACTGTTTTTT
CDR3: CAWSSAQGPATNEKLFF

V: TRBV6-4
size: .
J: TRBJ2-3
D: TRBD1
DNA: TGTGCCAGCAAGCCGTCAGGGGGCGCGGTAGATACGCAGTATTTT
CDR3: CASKPSGGAVDTQYF

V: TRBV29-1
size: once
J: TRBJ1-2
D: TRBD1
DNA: TGCAGCGTTGAAACTCCGGGACAGGGGGTCGGCTACACCTTC
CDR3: CSVETPGQGVGYTF

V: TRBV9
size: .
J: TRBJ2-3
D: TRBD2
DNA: TGTGCCAGCGGACTAGCGGGGGACCCTAGCACAGATACGCAGTATTTT
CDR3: CASGLAGDPSTDTQYF

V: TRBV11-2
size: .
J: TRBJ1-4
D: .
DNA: TGTGCCAGCAGCTTAGAGGGGAGCGTGTTTTTT
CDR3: CASSLEGSVFF

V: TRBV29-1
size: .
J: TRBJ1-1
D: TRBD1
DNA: TGCACCACGGGACAGGCAGACACTGAAGCTTTCTTT
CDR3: CTTGQADTEAFF

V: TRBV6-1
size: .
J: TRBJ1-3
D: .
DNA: TGTGCCAGCAGTGGAGATGCGAACACCATATATTTT
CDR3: CASSGDANTIYF

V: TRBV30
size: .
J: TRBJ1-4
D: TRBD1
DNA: TGTGCCTCCATGACAGGGACGGATGAAAAACTGTTTTTT
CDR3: CASMTGTDEKLFF

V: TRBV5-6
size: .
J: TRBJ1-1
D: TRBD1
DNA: TGTGCCAGCAGCCCTCCGGGACAGGGAAACACTGAAGCTTTCTTT
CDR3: CASSPPGQGNTEAFF

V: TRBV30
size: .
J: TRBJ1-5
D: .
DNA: TGTGCCTGGAGTCCTCCCCCCGGAGGGGCGTATCAGCCCCAGCATTTT
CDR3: CAWSPPPGGAYQPQHF

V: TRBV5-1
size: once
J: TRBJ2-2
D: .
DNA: TGCGCCAGCAGCTTGCCACAGGCCGTCAAGGGCGGGGAGCTGTTTTTT
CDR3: CASSLPQAVKGGELFF

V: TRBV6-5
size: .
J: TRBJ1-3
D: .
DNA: TGTGCCAGCAGTTACTCCACCGGGGTAGTGGGAAACACCATATATTTT
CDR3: CASSYSTGVVGNTIYF

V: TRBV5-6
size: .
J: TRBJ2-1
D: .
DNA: TGTGCCAGCAGCGTGGATACGACAGGATGGAATGAGCAGTTCTTC
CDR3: CASSVDTTGWNEQFF

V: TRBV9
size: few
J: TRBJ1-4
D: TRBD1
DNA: TGTGCCAGCAGCGTAGGAGTCGGGACAGCTGCAACTAATGAAAAACTGTTTTTT
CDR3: CASSVGVGTAATNEKLFF

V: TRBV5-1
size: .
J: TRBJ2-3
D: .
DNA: TGCGCCAGCAGCCCCAGTGGTCGGGGCACAGATACGCAGTATTTT
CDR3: CASSPSGRGTDTQYF

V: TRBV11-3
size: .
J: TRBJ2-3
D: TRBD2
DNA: TGTGCCAGCAGCCCCCGTAGCGGGGACACAGATACGCAGTATTTT
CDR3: CASSPRSGDTDTQYF

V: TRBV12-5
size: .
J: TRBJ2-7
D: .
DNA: TGTGCTAGTGGATCCTTGGGGGGGCGAGACTACGAGCAGTACTTC
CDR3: CASGSLGGRDYEQYF

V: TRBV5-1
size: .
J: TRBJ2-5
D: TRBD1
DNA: TGCGCCAGCAGCTTGGCTGTTAGGACAGGGGCCGGGAAGACCCAGTACTTC
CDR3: CASSLAVRTGAGKTQYF

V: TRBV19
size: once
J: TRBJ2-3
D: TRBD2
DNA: TGTGCCAGTAGTATAGTCTCAGCGGGAGAAAGAGATACGCAGTATTTT
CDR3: CASSIVSAGERDTQYF

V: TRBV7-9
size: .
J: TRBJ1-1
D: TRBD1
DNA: TGTGCCAGCCGGCTTGGGACAGGGGACGCTGAAGCTTTCTTT
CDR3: CASRLGTGDAEAFF

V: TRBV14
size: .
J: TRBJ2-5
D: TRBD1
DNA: TGTGCCAGCAGCCACATGACCCGGGACAGTTATACCTGGAGAGAGACCCAGTACTTC
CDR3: CASSHMTRDSYTWRETQYF

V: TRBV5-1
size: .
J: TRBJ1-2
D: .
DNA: TGCGCCAGCAGCTTGAACGGCTCCCCAACAGCCTTC
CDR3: CASSLNGSPTAF

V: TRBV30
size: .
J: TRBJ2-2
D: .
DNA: TGTGCCTGGACCTACCCCGGGGGGCGGATTACCGGGGAGCTGTTTTTT
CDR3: CAWTYPGGRITGELFF

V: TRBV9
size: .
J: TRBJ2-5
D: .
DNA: TGTGCCAGCAGCGGACTACAAGAGACCCAGTACTTC
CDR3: CASSGLQETQYF

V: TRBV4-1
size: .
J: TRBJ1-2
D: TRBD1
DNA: TGCGCCAGCAGCCAAGAAAGACAGGGGGCCCGAGGCTACACCTTC
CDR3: CASSQERQGARGYTF

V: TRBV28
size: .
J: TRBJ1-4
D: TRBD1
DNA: TGTGCCAGCAGACAAGGACAGGCAGAAAAACTGTTTTTT
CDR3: CASRQGQAEKLFF

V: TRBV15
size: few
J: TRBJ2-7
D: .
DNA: TGTGCCACCAGCAGAGGGGGCGGGGGCGCCTCCTACGAGCAGTACTTC
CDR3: CATSRGGGGASYEQYF

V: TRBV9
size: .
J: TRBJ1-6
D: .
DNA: TGTGCCAGCAGCGTAGGTGGCAGAAATAATTCACCCCTCCACTTT
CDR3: CASSVGGRNNSPLHF

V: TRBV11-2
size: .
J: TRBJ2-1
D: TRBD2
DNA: TGTGCCAGCAGCCTATCAGCGGGGACCTACAATGAGCAGTTCTTC
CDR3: CASSLSAGTYNEQFF

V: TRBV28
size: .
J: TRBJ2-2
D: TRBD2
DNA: TGTGCCAGCAGGGATGGCGGACTAGCGGGGAACACCGGGGAGCTGTTTTTT
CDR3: CASRDGGLAGNTGELFF

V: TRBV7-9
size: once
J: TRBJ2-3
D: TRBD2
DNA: TGTGCCAGCAGCACTAGAGTAACTAGCGGGACAAAACAGGATACGCAGTATTTT
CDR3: CASSTRVTSGTKQDTQYF